Given below is one TCR beta chain in context. These data are taken from a study of siplizumab effects on memory and regulatory T cells. Libraries were prepared by immunoSEQ multiplex PCR; TCRdb keeps only in-frame clonotypes and omits some of them. The sample includes 70,000 to 90,000 clones, approximately 93% seen only once; the top ten take 4% to 5.5%. Germline V lookup: CDR1 SGHVS, CDR2 FNYEAQ. This CDR3 contains 14 residues. The chain uses TRBV7-6 and TRBJ2-5, with D perhaps assigned TRBD1 or TRBD2 (5 bases each). The DNA matches TRBJ2-7 better at its end, which makes the J call doubtful. The origin of this receptor is a human donor in good health. Sequences were obtained from CD8+ T cells sorted from blood. The CDR3 is CASSLGEGSYEQYF. CDR3 nucleotides: TGTGCCAGCAGCTTGGGTGAGGGGTCCTACGAGCAGTACTTC.